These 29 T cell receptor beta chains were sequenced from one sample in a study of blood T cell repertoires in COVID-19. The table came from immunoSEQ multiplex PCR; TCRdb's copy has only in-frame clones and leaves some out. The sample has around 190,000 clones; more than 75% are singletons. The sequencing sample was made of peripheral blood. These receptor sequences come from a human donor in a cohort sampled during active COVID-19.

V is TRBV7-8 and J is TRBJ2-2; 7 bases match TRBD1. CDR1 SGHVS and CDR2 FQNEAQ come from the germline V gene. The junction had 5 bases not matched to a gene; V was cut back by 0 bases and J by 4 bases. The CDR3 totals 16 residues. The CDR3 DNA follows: TGTGCCAGCAGCTTAGCAGGGGGCGCCGGCACCGGGGAGCTGTTTTTT. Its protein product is CASSLAGGAGTGELFF.

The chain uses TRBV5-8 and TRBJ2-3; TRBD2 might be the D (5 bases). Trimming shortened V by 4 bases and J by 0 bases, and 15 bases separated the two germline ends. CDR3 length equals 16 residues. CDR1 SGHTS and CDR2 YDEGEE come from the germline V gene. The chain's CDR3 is CASSPLLRASTDTQYF. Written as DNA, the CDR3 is TGTGCCAGCAGCCCGCTCTTGCGGGCCAGCACAGATACGCAGTATTTT.

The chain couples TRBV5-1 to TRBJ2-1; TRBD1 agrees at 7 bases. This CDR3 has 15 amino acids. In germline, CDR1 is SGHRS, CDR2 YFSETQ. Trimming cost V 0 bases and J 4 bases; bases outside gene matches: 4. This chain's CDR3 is CASSLALTGYNEQFF. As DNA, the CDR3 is TGCGCCAGCAGCTTGGCCCTGACAGGGTACAATGAGCAGTTCTTC.

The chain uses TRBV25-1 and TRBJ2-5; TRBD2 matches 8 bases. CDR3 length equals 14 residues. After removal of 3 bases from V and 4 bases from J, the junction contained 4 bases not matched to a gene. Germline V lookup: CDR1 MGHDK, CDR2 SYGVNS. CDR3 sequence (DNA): TGTGCCAGCAGTGACGGGGGGGCCGGAGAGACCCAGTACTTC. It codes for CASSDGGAGETQYF.

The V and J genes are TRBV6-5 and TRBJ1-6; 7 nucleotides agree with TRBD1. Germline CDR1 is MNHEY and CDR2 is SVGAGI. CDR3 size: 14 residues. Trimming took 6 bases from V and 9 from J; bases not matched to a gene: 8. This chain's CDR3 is CASRPGQLSSPLHF. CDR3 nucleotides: TGTGCCAGCAGACCGGGACAGTTAAGTTCACCCCTCCACTTT.

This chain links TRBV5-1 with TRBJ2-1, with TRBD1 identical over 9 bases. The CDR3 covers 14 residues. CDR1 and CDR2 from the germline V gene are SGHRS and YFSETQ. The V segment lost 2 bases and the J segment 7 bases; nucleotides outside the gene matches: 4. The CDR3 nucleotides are TGCGCCAGCAGCTTTGGACAGGGGTCGAATGAGCAGTTCTTC. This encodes CASSFGQGSNEQFF.

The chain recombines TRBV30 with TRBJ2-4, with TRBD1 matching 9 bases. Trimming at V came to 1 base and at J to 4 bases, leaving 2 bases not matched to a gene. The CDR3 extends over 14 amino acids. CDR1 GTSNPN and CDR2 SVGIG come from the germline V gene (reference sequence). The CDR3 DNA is TGTGCCTGGAGTGCAGGGACAGGGAAAAACATTCAGTACTTC. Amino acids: CAWSAGTGKNIQYF.

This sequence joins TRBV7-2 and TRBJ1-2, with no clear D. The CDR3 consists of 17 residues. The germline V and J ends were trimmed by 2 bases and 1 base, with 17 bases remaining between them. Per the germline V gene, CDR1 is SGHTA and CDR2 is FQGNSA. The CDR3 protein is CASSLSGWPTSNYGYTF. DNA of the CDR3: TGTGCCAGCAGCTTATCGGGGTGGCCTACGAGTAACTATGGCTACACCTTC.

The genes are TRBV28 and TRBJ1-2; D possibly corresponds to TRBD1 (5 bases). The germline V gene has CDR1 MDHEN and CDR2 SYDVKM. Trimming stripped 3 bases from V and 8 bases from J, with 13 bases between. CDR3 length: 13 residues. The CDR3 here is CASSFRAGQGYTF. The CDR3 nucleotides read TGTGCCAGCAGTTTCAGGGCAGGGCAAGGCTACACCTTC.

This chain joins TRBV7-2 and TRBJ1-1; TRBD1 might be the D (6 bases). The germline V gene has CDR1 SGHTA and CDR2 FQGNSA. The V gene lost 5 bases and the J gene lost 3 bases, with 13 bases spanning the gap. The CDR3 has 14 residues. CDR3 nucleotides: TGTGCCAGCAGCAACGGACAGACAGACACTGAAGCTTTCTTT. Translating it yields CASSNGQTDTEAFF.

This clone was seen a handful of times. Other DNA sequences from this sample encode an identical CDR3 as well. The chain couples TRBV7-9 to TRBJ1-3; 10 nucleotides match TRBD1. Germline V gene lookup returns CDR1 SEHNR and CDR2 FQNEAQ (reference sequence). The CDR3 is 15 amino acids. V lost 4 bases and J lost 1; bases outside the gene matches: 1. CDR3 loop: CASSWGQGSGNTIYF. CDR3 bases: TGTGCCAGCAGCTGGGGACAGGGGTCTGGAAACACCATATATTTT.

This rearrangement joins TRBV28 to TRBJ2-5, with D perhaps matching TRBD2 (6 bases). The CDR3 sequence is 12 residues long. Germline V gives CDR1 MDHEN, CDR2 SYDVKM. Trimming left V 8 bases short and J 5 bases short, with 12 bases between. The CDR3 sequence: CASEGGLETQYF. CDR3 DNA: TGTGCCAGCGAGGGAGGTCTCGAGACCCAGTACTTC.

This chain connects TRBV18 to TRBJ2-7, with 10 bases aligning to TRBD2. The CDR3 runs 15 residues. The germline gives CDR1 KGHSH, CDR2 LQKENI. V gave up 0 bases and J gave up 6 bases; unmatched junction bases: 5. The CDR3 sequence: CASSPPSGRAAEQYF. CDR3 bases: TGTGCCAGCTCACCACCCAGCGGGAGGGCCGCCGAGCAGTACTTC.

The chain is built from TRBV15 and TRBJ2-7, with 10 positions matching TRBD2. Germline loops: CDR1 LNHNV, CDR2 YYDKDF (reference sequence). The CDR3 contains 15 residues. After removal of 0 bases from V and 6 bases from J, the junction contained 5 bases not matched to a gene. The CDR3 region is CATSRDTSGVFEQYF. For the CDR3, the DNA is TGTGCCACCAGCAGAGATACTAGCGGGGTTTTCGAGCAGTACTTC.

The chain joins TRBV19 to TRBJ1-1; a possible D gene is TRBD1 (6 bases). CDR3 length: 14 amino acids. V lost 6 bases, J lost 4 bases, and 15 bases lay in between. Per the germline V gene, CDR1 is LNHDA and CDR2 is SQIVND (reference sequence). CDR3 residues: CASREQGLGTEAFF. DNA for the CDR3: TGTGCCAGTAGGGAACAGGGCTTGGGCACTGAAGCTTTCTTT.

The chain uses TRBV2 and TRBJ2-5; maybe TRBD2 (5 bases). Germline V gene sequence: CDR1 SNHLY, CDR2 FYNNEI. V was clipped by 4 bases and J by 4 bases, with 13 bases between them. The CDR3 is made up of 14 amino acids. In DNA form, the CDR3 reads TGTGCCAGCAGTGGGCTAGCTGTAGGAGAGACCCAGTACTTC. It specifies CASSGLAVGETQYF.

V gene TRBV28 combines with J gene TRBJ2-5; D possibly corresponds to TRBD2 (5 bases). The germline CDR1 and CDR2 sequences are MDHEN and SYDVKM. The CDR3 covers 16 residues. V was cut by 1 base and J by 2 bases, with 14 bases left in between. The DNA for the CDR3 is TGTGCCAGCAGTTTATCCATTTTACGGGGACAAGAGACCCAGTACTTC. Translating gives CASSLSILRGQETQYF.

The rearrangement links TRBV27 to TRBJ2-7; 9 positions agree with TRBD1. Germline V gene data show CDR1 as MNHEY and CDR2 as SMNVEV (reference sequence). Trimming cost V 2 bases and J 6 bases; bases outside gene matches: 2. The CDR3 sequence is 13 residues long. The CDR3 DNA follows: TGTGCCAGCAGTTTAGGGACAGGGCTCGAGCAGTACTTC. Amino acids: CASSLGTGLEQYF.

CDR3 region: CASSVGLAGHTGELFF. CDR3 DNA sequence: TGTGCCAGCAGCGTGGGACTAGCGGGGCACACCGGGGAGCTGTTTTTT. V and J are TRBV9 and TRBJ2-2; 13 positions agree with TRBD2. V gave up 2 bases and J gave up 3 bases; unmatched junction bases: 1. CDR1 is SGDLS and CDR2 is YYNGEE in the germline V gene. The CDR3 sequence is 16 residues long.

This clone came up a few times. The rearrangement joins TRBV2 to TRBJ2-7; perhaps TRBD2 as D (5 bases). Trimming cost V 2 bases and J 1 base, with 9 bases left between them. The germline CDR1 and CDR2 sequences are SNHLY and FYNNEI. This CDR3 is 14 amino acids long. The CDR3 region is CASSELGVSYEQYF. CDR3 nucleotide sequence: TGTGCCAGCAGTGAACTCGGGGTTTCCTACGAGCAGTACTTC.

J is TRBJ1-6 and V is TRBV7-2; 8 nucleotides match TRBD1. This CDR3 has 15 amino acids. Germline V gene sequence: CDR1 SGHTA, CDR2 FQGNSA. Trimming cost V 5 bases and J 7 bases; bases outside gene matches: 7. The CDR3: CASSKDRVGNSPLHF. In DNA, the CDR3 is TGTGCCAGCAGCAAGGACAGGGTGGGGAATTCACCCCTCCACTTT.

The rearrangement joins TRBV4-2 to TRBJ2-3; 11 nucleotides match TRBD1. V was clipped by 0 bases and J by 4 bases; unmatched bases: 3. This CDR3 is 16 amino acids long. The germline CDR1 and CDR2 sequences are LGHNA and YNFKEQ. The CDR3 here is CASSQEPGQGADTQYF. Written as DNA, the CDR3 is TGTGCCAGCAGCCAAGAGCCGGGACAGGGGGCAGATACGCAGTATTTT.

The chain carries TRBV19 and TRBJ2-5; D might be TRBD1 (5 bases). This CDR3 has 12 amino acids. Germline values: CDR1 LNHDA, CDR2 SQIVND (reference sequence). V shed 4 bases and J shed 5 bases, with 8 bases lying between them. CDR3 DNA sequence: TGTGCCAGTAGTAGACCAGGGGAGACCCAGTACTTC. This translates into CASSRPGETQYF.

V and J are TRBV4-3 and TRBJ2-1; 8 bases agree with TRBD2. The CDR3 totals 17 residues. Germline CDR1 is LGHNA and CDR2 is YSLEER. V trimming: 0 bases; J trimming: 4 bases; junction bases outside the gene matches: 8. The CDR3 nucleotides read TGCGCCAGCAGCCAAGACCGTAAACTAGCGGCATACAATGAGCAGTTCTTC. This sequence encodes CASSQDRKLAAYNEQFF.

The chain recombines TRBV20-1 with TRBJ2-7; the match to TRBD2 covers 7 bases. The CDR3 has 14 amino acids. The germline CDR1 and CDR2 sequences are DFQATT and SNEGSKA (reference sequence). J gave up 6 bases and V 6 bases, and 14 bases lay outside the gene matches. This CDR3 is CSASVGGSRLEQYF. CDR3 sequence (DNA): TGCAGTGCGAGTGTGGGCGGGAGTCGGCTCGAGCAGTACTTC.

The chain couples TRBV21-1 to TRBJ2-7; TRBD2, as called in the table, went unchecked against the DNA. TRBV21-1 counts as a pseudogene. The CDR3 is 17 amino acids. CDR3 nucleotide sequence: TGTGCCAGCAGCACCCCGGGGCGGCGGGACCCCTCCTACGAGCAGTACTTC. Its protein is CASSTPGRRDPSYEQYF.

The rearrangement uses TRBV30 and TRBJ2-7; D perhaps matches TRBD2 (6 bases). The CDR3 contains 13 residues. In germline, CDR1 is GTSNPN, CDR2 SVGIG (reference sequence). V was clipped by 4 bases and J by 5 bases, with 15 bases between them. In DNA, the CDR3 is TGTGCCTGGACGACTAGGAATCCGGACGAGCAGTACTTC. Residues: CAWTTRNPDEQYF.

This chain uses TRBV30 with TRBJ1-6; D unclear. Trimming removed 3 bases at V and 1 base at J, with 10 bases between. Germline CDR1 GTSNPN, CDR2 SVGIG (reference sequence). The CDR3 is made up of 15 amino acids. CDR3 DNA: TGTGCCTGGAGCGAGGATGGGTCCTATAATTCACCCCTCCACTTT. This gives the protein CAWSEDGSYNSPLHF.

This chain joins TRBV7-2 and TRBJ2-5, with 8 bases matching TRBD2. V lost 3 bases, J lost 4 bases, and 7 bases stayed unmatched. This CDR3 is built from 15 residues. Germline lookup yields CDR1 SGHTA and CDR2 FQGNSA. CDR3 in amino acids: CASSFNGGARETQYF. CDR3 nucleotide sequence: TGTGCCAGCAGCTTCAACGGGGGGGCCCGAGAGACCCAGTACTTC. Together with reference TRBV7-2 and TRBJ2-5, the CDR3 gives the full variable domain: GAGVSQSPSNKVTEKGKDVELRCDPISGHTALYWYRQSLGQGLEFLIYFQGNSAPDKSGLPSDRFSAERTGGSVSTLTIQRTQQEDSAVYLCASSFNGGARETQYFGPGTRLLVL.